The 5 T cell receptor beta chains presented below share a single source sample, sequenced in a study of cytomegalovirus exposure and HLA in healthy donors. Use of 60 Vbeta and 13 Jbeta primers characterized the PCR. The assay was immunoSEQ multiplex PCR, and TCRdb's table has in-frame clones only and misses some. The table has approximately 220,000 clones, about 79% seen once. Material: PBMCs. These receptors were taken from a male donor in good health and CMV-seronegative.

The chain links TRBV7-9 to TRBJ1-6; 9 nucleotides align to TRBD1. Trimming cost V 5 bases and J 10 bases; bases outside gene matches: 3. CDR3 length: 13 amino acids. Germline V gives CDR1 SEHNR, CDR2 FQNEAQ (reference sequence). CDR3 nucleotides: TGTGCCAGCAGCGGACAGGGGCGGTCACCCCTCCACTTT. Its protein product is CASSGQGRSPLHF.

The chain recombines TRBV9 with TRBJ2-2; 7 nucleotides line up with TRBD1. The V gene end was trimmed by 3 bases and the J gene end by 4 bases; junction bases not matched to a gene: 6. Germline assignment: CDR1 SGDLS and CDR2 YYNGEE. The CDR3 sequence is 15 residues long. The chain's CDR3 is CASSARDSPTGELFF. As DNA, the CDR3 is TGTGCCAGCAGCGCCCGGGACAGCCCCACCGGGGAGCTGTTTTTT.

This clone was observed a single time. The rearrangement uses TRBV28 and TRBJ2-7; D is perhaps TRBD2 (6 bases). CDR3 size: 14 residues. Germline values: CDR1 MDHEN, CDR2 SYDVKM. V lost 3 bases to trimming and J lost 1 base, with 10 bases between them. The CDR3 sequence is CASSLAGRSYEQYF. The CDR3 DNA follows: TGTGCCAGCAGTTTGGCGGGACGATCCTACGAGCAGTACTTC.

This chain joins TRBV4-2 and TRBJ2-7, with TRBD1 matching 8 bases. CDR3 length: 15 residues. V lost 1 base, J lost 4 bases, and 6 bases stayed unmatched. CDR1 LGHNA and CDR2 YNFKEQ come from the germline V gene. Written as DNA, the CDR3 is TGTGCCAGCAGCCAAGCGGCAGGGGGCACTTACGAGCAGTACTTC. The encoded protein is CASSQAAGGTYEQYF.

This clone was seen once. This chain links TRBV18 with TRBJ1-2; D not certain. This CDR3 contains 14 residues. V lost 1 base to trimming and J lost 3 bases, with 9 bases between them. In germline, CDR1 is KGHSH, CDR2 LQKENI. CDR3 nucleotide sequence: TGTGCCAGCTCACCACAGGAGGGTTACTATGGCTACACCTTC. Protein product: CASSPQEGYYGYTF. The full variable domain, completed using reference TRBV18 and TRBJ1-2, is NAGVMQNPRHLVRRRGQEARLRCSPMKGHSHVYWYRQLPEEGLKFMVYLQKENIIDESGMPKERFSAEFPKEGPSILRIQQVVRGDSAAYFCASSPQEGYYGYTFGSGTRLTVV.